The clone carrying this T cell receptor beta chain appeared a few times. Antigen: not known. This entry comes from a study of post-analysis software for immune sequencing data. Study results and caveats: When compared against controls, multiple sclerosis patients showed significantly lower normalized Chao1 diversity.

Unique-molecular-identifier-tagged TCR beta cDNA libraries were used. A single record per CDR3 protein comes from TCRdb applying MiXCR to the PCR reads. Of 150,000 to 200,000 distinct CDR3 sequences detected, around 34% appear once; the ten largest clones hold roughly 28%. The sequence derives from a girl under 18 with multiple sclerosis. The input for sequencing was blood, taken after autologous hematopoietic stem cell transplantation.

The CDR3 DNA reads TGTGCCAGCAGTTTAATCCCTGGGGCCAACGTCCTGACTTTC. As protein: CASSLIPGANVLTF. The chain employs TRBV28 and TRBJ2-6; D is unresolved. Germline CDR1 MDHEN, CDR2 SYDVKM. The CDR3 spans 14 residues. V lost 2 bases and J 2 bases, leaving 4 bases between the germline ends.